This TCR beta chain was sequenced for a study of shared clonotypes between healthy human individuals. To note about this clone: Its antigen is unidentified.

Findings and limits, study-wide: Clonotype sharing across a few donors was observed for about 5.5% of naive CD4 clonotypes.

Clones were sequenced by immunoSEQ multiplex PCR, and TCRdb holds only the in-frame ones, with some missing. The sample yields about 660,000 clones, about 74% seen once. CDR3 size: 12 residues. Germline assignment: CDR1 MNHNS and CDR2 SASEGT. The ends were cut back, 7 bases at V and 4 bases at J, with 10 bases in the middle. The V gene is TRBV6-1, the J gene TRBJ1-1, with a possible D match to TRBD1 (6 bases). This sequence was found in a woman under 40 in good health. Sequenced sample: memory CD4+ T cells sorted from blood. Subset meaning: CD45RA-negative fraction. DNA for the CDR3: TGTGCCAGCACAAGAGGGGGCACTGAAGCTTTCTTT. It codes for CASTRGGTEAFF.